The 7 T cell receptor beta chains in this list originate from one sample, sequenced in a study of glioma-infiltrating T cells after dendritic cell vaccination. Generated by immunoSEQ multiplex PCR, the TCRdb table keeps only in-frame clones and is missing some. Seen here are tens of thousands of clones, about 80% observed once, and the top ten hold 2.1%. The sequencing here drew on blood, taken before dendritic cell vaccination. Receptor source: a human donor with glioblastoma.

V and J are TRBV2 and TRBJ2-2, with D perhaps matching TRBD2 (6 bases). Germline V CDR1 and CDR2: SNHLY, FYNNEI. CDR3 length: 16 residues. V was pared by 4 bases and J by 1 base, with 13 bases between. In DNA form, the CDR3 reads TGTGCCAGCAGTGGGTCGGGAGCTGGGAACACCGGGGAGCTGTTTTTT. Translating gives CASSGSGAGNTGELFF.

CDR3 nucleotides: TGCGCCAGCAACTCGGGACTAGCGGCTTCCTACAATGAGCAGTTCTTC. As protein: CASNSGLAASYNEQFF. This chain uses TRBV5-1 with TRBJ2-1; TRBD2 matches 11 bases. The CDR3 is 16 residues long. Looked up from germline, CDR1 is SGHRS and CDR2 is YFSETQ. V lost 6 bases to trimming and J lost 1 base; unmatched junction nucleotides: 6.

This clone came up once. The CDR3 nucleotides are TGTGCCACAGGGACAGGGTTCGAAAAACTGTTTTTT. It translates to CATGTGFEKLFF. The chain is built from TRBV19 and TRBJ1-4; 9 positions agree with TRBD1. V lost 10 bases, J lost 8 bases, and 5 bases stayed unmatched. CDR1 and CDR2 (germline): LNHDA, SQIVND (reference sequence). The CDR3 consists of 12 residues.

Regarding this clone: Distinct nucleotide sequences in the sample also encode this CDR3. The chain combines TRBV5-4 with TRBJ1-2, with D maybe TRBD1 (5 bases). CDR1 and CDR2 (germline): SGHNT, YYREEE (reference sequence). CDR3 length: 14 amino acids. Deletions cut 0 bases from V and 3 bases from J, with 9 bases between. The DNA for the CDR3 is TGTGCCAGCAGCTTGGTAGGCAGGGACTATGGCTACACCTTC. It is translated as CASSLVGRDYGYTF.

This clone was observed a single time. The V and J genes are TRBV9 and TRBJ2-3; D is ambiguous. Germline-derived CDR1 and CDR2 are SGDLS and YYNGEE. The CDR3 is 15 residues long. The ends were cut back, 3 bases at V and 2 bases at J, with 13 bases in the middle. CDR3 DNA sequence: TGTGCCAGCAGCGGGCCCAGCGAGAACACAGATACGCAGTATTTT. It specifies CASSGPSENTDTQYF. Filled out from reference TRBV9 and TRBJ2-3, the complete variable domain reads DSGVTQTPKHLITATGQRVTLRCSPRSGDLSVYWYQQSLDQGLQFLIQYYNGEERAKGNILERFSAQQFPDLHSELNLSSLELGDSALYFCASSGPSENTDTQYFGPGTRLTVL.

In nucleotides, the CDR3 is TGTGCCAGCAGCCCCAGGGACAGGGAAGGAAACACCATATATTTT. Translation: CASSPRDREGNTIYF. The chain joins TRBV7-2 to TRBJ1-3, with 9 bases matching TRBD1. Germline V lookup: CDR1 SGHTA, CDR2 FQGNSA. The CDR3 is 15 amino acids. J lost 4 bases, V lost 5 bases, and 6 bases had no gene match.

The genes are TRBV27 and TRBJ1-1; unclear D gene. V lost 7 bases to trimming and J lost 1 base, with 13 bases between them. The length of the CDR3 is 14 residues. Germline values: CDR1 MNHEY, CDR2 SMNVEV (reference sequence). DNA of the CDR3: TGTGCCAGCACCTTAAGGCGGGGGAACACTGAAGCTTTCTTT. The encoded protein is CASTLRRGNTEAFF.